Shown below are 7 T cell receptor beta chains from a single sample sequenced in a study of response to subunit inactivated influenza vaccine. TCRdb recomputed calls from the RT-PCR reads with MiXCR, one row per CDR3 protein. Among about 570,000 distinct CDR3 sequences listed, about 11% were seen once. These data also featured in a second study, about T cells expressing NK-cell markers. That paper states: TCR beta cDNA was generated via 5'RACE template switching incorporating UMIs.

The source material was PBMCs from blood, sampled on the day of vaccination. The receptors were gathered from a man aged 45-65 years who received an inactivated influenza vaccine.

This clonotype appeared a few times. This rearrangement joins TRBV5-1 to TRBJ2-3; TRBD2 matches at 8 bases. V shed 0 bases, J shed 4 bases, and the junction held 13 bases outside the gene matches. Germline V gene data show CDR1 as SGHRS and CDR2 as YFSETQ. The CDR3 is 18 amino acids. CDR3 protein: CASSLAGYAGGAADTQYF. The CDR3 DNA reads TGCGCCAGCAGCTTGGCAGGGTATGCCGGGGGGGCGGCAGATACGCAGTATTTT.

The chain joins TRBV12-3 or TRBV12-4 to TRBJ1-1; D not resolved. Trimming removed 6 bases from V and 5 bases from J, with 10 bases in between. The CDR3 consists of 12 residues. The CDR3: CASSTTGTEAFF. As DNA, the CDR3 is TGTGCCAGCAGCACGACGGGGACTGAAGCTTTCTTT.

This chain links TRBV24-1 with TRBJ2-1, with D unresolved. Germline assignment: CDR1 KGHDR and CDR2 SFDVKD. V lost 2 bases and J lost 6, with 13 bases in between. The CDR3 sequence is 15 residues long. The DNA of the CDR3 is TGTGCCACCAGTGATTCAGTAACCACTTTCAATGAGCAGTTCTTC. Amino acid sequence: CATSDSVTTFNEQFF.

This chain uses TRBV6-5 with TRBJ2-1, with 8 bases that match TRBD2. V lost 0 bases to trimming and J lost 1 base; unmatched junction nucleotides: 2. CDR1 is MNHEY, CDR2 SVGAGI, per germline. The CDR3 is made up of 16 amino acids. The CDR3 DNA reads as TGTGCCAGCAGTTACTCGATAGCGGGATCCTACAATGAGCAGTTCTTC. It encodes CASSYSIAGSYNEQFF.

The chain recombines TRBV4-1 with TRBJ2-1; the match to TRBD2 covers 7 bases. Germline V gene sequence: CDR1 MGHRA, CDR2 YSYEKL. This CDR3 region has 16 residues. The V gene end was trimmed by 1 base and the J gene end by 3 bases; junction bases not matched to a gene: 6. This chain's CDR3 is CASSQGAGLGYNEQFF. The CDR3 DNA follows: TGCGCCAGCAGCCAAGGGGCAGGACTAGGCTACAATGAGCAGTTCTTC.

The chain couples TRBV3-1 to TRBJ2-1; D gene uncertain. This CDR3 contains 15 residues. Germline CDR1 reads LGHDT; CDR2 reads YNNKEL (reference sequence). The germline V and J ends were trimmed by 3 bases and 4 bases, with 13 bases remaining between them. The DNA for the CDR3 is TGTGCCAGCAGCCAGGGCCCAGTTGGGTACAATGAGCAGTTCTTC. This encodes CASSQGPVGYNEQFF.

This clonotype was counted between two and nine times. CDR3 DNA sequence: TGTGCCAGCAGCTTTAGGCGGGCTAGCACAGATACGCAGTATTTT. This codes for CASSFRRASTDTQYF. J is TRBJ2-3 and V is TRBV11-2; tentatively, D is TRBD2 (5 bases). The CDR3 contains 15 residues. Germline V lookup: CDR1 SGHAT, CDR2 FQNNGV. V lost 3 bases to trimming and J lost 0 bases, with 10 bases between them.